This entry lists 6 T cell receptor beta chains sequenced from one sample in a study of cytomegalovirus exposure and HLA in healthy donors. A multiplex PCR was run with 60 Vbeta primers and 13 Jbeta primers. Sequencing was performed with immunoSEQ multiplex PCR; in TCRdb, only in-frame clones are kept and a portion is missing. The sample includes roughly 61,000 clones, around 92% seen only once; the top ten take approximately 1.4%. Sequenced: PBMCs. These receptors came from a man aged 30 to 45 in good health and CMV-seropositive.

The chain couples TRBV6-5 to TRBJ2-5; the match to TRBD2 covers 10 bases. CDR1 and CDR2 (germline): MNHEY, SVGAGI. V lost 5 bases and J lost 5; bases outside the gene matches: 8. This CDR3 has 15 residues. The CDR3, as DNA: TGTGCCAGCAGTCGGACTAGCGGTCTCGAGGAGACCCAGTACTTC. This translates into CASSRTSGLEETQYF.

The chain is built from TRBV28 and TRBJ2-1; 14 bases align to TRBD2. The V segment lost 6 bases and the J segment 7 bases; nucleotides outside the gene matches: 2. CDR3 length equals 14 residues. The germline CDR1 and CDR2 sequences are MDHEN and SYDVKM. This chain's CDR3 is CASRGLAGDNEQFF. The CDR3 DNA reads TGTGCCAGCAGGGGACTAGCGGGAGATAATGAGCAGTTCTTC.

This chain joins TRBV9 and TRBJ2-7; 14 bases match TRBD2. The V and J ends lost 3 bases and 4 bases, in that order; junction bases with no gene match: 12. Germline CDR1 and CDR2: SGDLS and YYNGEE. This CDR3 has 18 residues. The CDR3 sequence is CASSAESGLAGGSYEQYF. The CDR3 DNA reads as TGTGCCAGCAGCGCCGAATCCGGACTAGCGGGAGGATCGTACGAGCAGTACTTC.

This chain links TRBV5-4 with TRBJ2-3, with 9 nucleotides matching TRBD2. CDR3 length: 15 residues. Germline V gene sequence: CDR1 SGHNT, CDR2 YYREEE (reference sequence). Unmatched junction bases numbered 4, after V lost 4 bases and J lost 1 base. As DNA, the CDR3 is TGTGCCAGCAGCCGTCCTAGCGGGGGCACAGATACGCAGTATTTT. Its translation: CASSRPSGGTDTQYF.

This chain connects TRBV5-1 to TRBJ1-6; TRBD1 is a possible D gene (6 bases). This CDR3 contains 14 residues. CDR1 is SGHRS, CDR2 YFSETQ, per germline. Trimming shortened V by 0 bases and J by 6 bases, and 7 bases separated the two germline ends. The CDR3 DNA follows: TGCGCCAGCAGCTTGGCAGGGGTTAATTCACCCCTCCACTTT. Amino acids: CASSLAGVNSPLHF.

This chain links TRBV7-9 with TRBJ2-5, with D maybe TRBD2 (6 bases). The germline V gene encodes CDR1 SEHNR and CDR2 FQNEAQ (reference sequence). The CDR3 covers 15 residues. V shed 4 bases and J shed 2 bases, with 14 bases lying between them. The DNA for the CDR3 is TGTGCCAGCAGCTCACCGGGACGGGGGCAAGAGACCCAGTACTTC. It codes for CASSSPGRGQETQYF.